The 32 T cell receptor beta chains below were found in one sample sequenced in a study of T cell responses to AZD1222 COVID-19 vaccine. TCRdb's table, derived via immunoSEQ multiplex PCR, lists solely in-frame clones and lacks some. The sample contains about 140,000 clones, around 92% of which appear only once. Material: peripheral blood, obtained on day 0 of AZD1222 vaccination. All receptors derive from an adult in good health.

As to this clone: Other DNA sequences of this sample code for an identical CDR3. The gene calls are TRBV18 and TRBJ2-5; D gene uncertain. The CDR3 sequence is 11 residues long. V was pared by 1 base and J by 3 bases, with 0 bases between. The germline V gene encodes CDR1 KGHSH and CDR2 LQKENI. CDR3 sequence (DNA): TGTGCCAGCTCACCACAAGAGACCCAGTACTTC. Translated, it gives CASSPQETQYF.

The genes are TRBV14 and TRBJ2-7, with 9 positions matching TRBD2. The germline gives CDR1 SGHDN, CDR2 FVKESK. The CDR3 totals 16 residues. V was pared by 0 bases and J by 5 bases, with 8 bases of the junction left unmatched. The CDR3 sequence is CASSQDGSGRTNEQYF. The CDR3 nucleotides are TGTGCCAGCAGCCAAGATGGAAGCGGGAGGACCAACGAGCAGTACTTC.

The rearrangement links TRBV19 to TRBJ2-7, with D unresolved. The CDR3 spans 15 residues. The germline V gene encodes CDR1 LNHDA and CDR2 SQIVND (reference sequence). Trimming took off 3 bases at V and 3 bases at J, with 15 bases between the two ends. The CDR3 DNA follows: TGTGCCAGTAGTATGATGGTTGGGAAAAACTACGAGCAGTACTTC. Translation: CASSMMVGKNYEQYF. Variable domain in full (rest from reference TRBV19 and TRBJ2-7): DGGITQSPKYLFRKEGQNVTLSCEQNLNHDAMYWYRQDPGQGLRLIYYSQIVNDFQKGDIAEGYSVSREKKESFPLTVTSAQKNPTAFYLCASSMMVGKNYEQYFGPGTRLTVT.

The J gene is TRBJ1-6, the V gene TRBV6-6; no definite D call. CDR1 and CDR2 from the germline V gene are MNHNY and SVGAGI (reference sequence). The CDR3 has 13 residues. The V gene lost 4 bases and the J gene lost 11 bases, with 12 bases spanning the gap. The chain's CDR3 is CASSLEGRTPLHF. The CDR3, as DNA: TGTGCCAGCAGTTTGGAGGGTCGGACACCCCTCCACTTT.

The chain employs TRBV19 and TRBJ2-3, with 7 positions matching TRBD2. The trim removed 6 bases at V and 2 bases at J, leaving 2 bases unmatched. The CDR3 is 13 amino acids. CDR1 is LNHDA, CDR2 SQIVND, per germline (reference sequence). CDR3 bases: TGTGCCAGTAGCCTAGCGGACACAGATACGCAGTATTTT. This encodes CASSLADTDTQYF.

This chain joins TRBV21-1 and TRBJ2-3; the DNA was not compared with TRBD2, the D call given in the table. TRBV21-1 is described as a pseudogene. This CDR3 region has 20 residues. CDR3 nucleotides: TGTGCCAGCAGCAACGTAACCTGCAAAGTAATAAATCCGCGGACTAGGGCGCAGTATTTT. It translates to CASSNVTCKVINPRTRAQYF.

The rearrangement joins TRBV2 to TRBJ2-7; 9 bases align to TRBD2. CDR1 is SNHLY, CDR2 FYNNEI, per germline. The CDR3 is 17 amino acids. The junction had 6 bases not matched to a gene; V was cut back by 0 bases and J by 0 bases. The CDR3 DNA follows: TGTGCCAGCAGTGAAGCGCGGAGCGGGAGGAGCTCCTACGAGCAGTACTTC. It yields the protein CASSEARSGRSSYEQYF.

This clone was seen a few times. The chain has TRBV6-5 and TRBJ1-6; 7 nucleotides line up with TRBD1. The CDR3 is 14 residues long. V trimming: 9 bases; J trimming: 2 bases; junction bases outside the gene matches: 4. Germline assignment: CDR1 MNHEY and CDR2 SVGAGI. In DNA form, the CDR3 reads TGTGCCAGTTCGACAGGGCCCTATAATTCACCCCTCCACTTT. Its translation: CASSTGPYNSPLHF.

A single count supports this clone. V usage is TRBV11-2 and J usage is TRBJ1-3; 7 bases map to TRBD1. Germline V gives CDR1 SGHAT, CDR2 FQNNGV. Trimming at V came to 0 bases and at J to 1 base, leaving 6 bases not matched to a gene. The CDR3 length is 17 residues. Written as DNA, the CDR3 is TGTGCCAGCAGCTTAGATCAGGGGGTGATATCTGGAAACACCATATATTTT. Amino acid sequence: CASSLDQGVISGNTIYF.

This clone was observed once. The V call is TRBV29-1, the J call TRBJ1-5; 9 bases match TRBD1. The CDR3 is 14 amino acids. Per germline, CDR1 SQVTM and CDR2 ANQGSEA. The J segment lost 6 bases and the V segment lost 5 bases, leaving 8 bases of the junction unmatched. In DNA, the CDR3 is TGCAGCGTTTGGACAGGGGAGTCAGGTCAGCCCCAGCATTTT. Translating it yields CSVWTGESGQPQHF. The complete variable domain, with remaining parts taken from reference TRBV29-1 and TRBJ1-5, reads SAVISQKPSRDICQRGTSLTIQCQVDSQVTMMFWYRQQPGQSLTLIATANQGSEATYESGFVIDKFPISRPNLTFSTLTVSNMSPEDSSIYLCSVWTGESGQPQHFGDGTRLSIL.

V is TRBV15 and J is TRBJ1-5, with D maybe TRBD1 (5 bases). The CDR3 length is 14 residues. Trimming pared 6 bases from V and 4 bases from J, leaving 13 bases between. Germline CDR1 and CDR2: LNHNV and YYDKDF (reference sequence). CDR3 nucleotide sequence: TGTGCCACCAGTCACTCGCGGGGGAATCAGCCCCAGCATTTT. Encoded protein: CATSHSRGNQPQHF.

The chain uses TRBV9 and TRBJ2-1; the D gene could be TRBD1 or TRBD2 (6 bases each). The CDR3 has 15 residues. Per germline, CDR1 SGDLS and CDR2 YYNGEE. V lost 3 bases and J lost 7, with 17 bases in between. CDR3 DNA sequence: TGTGCCAGCAGCGCCCGAGGGGGGACTGGGAATGAGCAGTTCTTC. Translation gives CASSARGGTGNEQFF.

The chain joins TRBV9 to TRBJ2-5; 8 bases line up with TRBD2. J was trimmed by 1 base and V by 1 base; bases with no gene match: 9. Germline V lookup: CDR1 SGDLS, CDR2 YYNGEE. This CDR3 has 17 residues. In nucleotides, the CDR3 is TGTGCCAGCAGCGTAAGGCTAGCGGGTGAACTCCAAGAGACCCAGTACTTC. Translation gives CASSVRLAGELQETQYF. The full variable domain, in which reference TRBV9 and TRBJ2-5 provide the parts outside the CDR3, is DSGVTQTPKHLITATGQRVTLRCSPRSGDLSVYWYQQSLDQGLQFLIQYYNGEERAKGNILERFSAQQFPDLHSELNLSSLELGDSALYFCASSVRLAGELQETQYFGPGTRLLVL.

This clone was found a few times. The J gene is TRBJ1-2, the V gene TRBV3-1 (or the pseudogene TRBV3-2); no reliable D call. Trimming took 4 bases from V and 7 from J, leaving 10 bases between them. The V gene's germline CDR1 is LGHDT and CDR2 YNNKEL (reference sequence). This CDR3 has 12 residues. The CDR3 region has the DNA TGTGCCAGCAGCCTCGGGGAGTCTGGCTACACCTTC. Its protein product is CASSLGESGYTF.

This clone was seen more than once but under ten times. This chain links TRBV28 with TRBJ1-5, with 8 bases that match TRBD1. This CDR3 has 13 amino acids. After removal of 4 bases from V and 13 bases from J, the junction contained 9 bases not matched to a gene. CDR1 and CDR2 (germline): MDHEN, SYDVKM. The CDR3 spells CASSWDRRVRQHF. The CDR3 region has the DNA TGTGCCAGCAGTTGGGACAGGAGGGTGAGGCAGCATTTT.

This chain joins TRBV19 and TRBJ2-1; TRBD1 matches at 11 bases. With V trimmed by 6 bases and J by 6 bases, 16 bases remained unmatched. Germline CDR1 and CDR2: LNHDA and SQIVND (reference sequence). CDR3 length: 18 amino acids. The CDR3 sequence is CASSKEPWTGGRGNEQFF. In DNA form, the CDR3 reads TGTGCCAGTAGCAAAGAACCCTGGACAGGGGGCAGGGGCAATGAGCAGTTCTTC.

The rearrangement links TRBV19 to TRBJ1-2; TRBD1 matches 12 bases. Germline V CDR1 and CDR2: LNHDA, SQIVND (reference sequence). V was pared by 8 bases and J by 3 bases, with 10 bases of the junction left unmatched. The CDR3 sequence is 16 residues long. The DNA of the CDR3 is TGTGCCAGTCACGAAGGCGGGACAGGGGGCGACTATGGCTACACCTTC. As protein: CASHEGGTGGDYGYTF.

The V and J genes are TRBV10-3 and TRBJ2-1, with D tentatively TRBD2 (6 bases). The CDR3 contains 12 residues. Germline V gives CDR1 ENHRY, CDR2 SYGVKD. V shed 6 bases and J shed 13 bases, with 16 bases lying between them. The CDR3 nucleotides are TGTGCCATCAGCCCGACTAGTCTCGACCAGTTCTTC. Translation gives CAISPTSLDQFF.

This rearrangement joins TRBV19 to TRBJ1-2, with a weak D call TRBD1 (5 bases). Trimming pared 4 bases from V and 3 bases from J, leaving 6 bases between. The CDR3 length is 12 residues. Per the germline V gene, CDR1 is LNHDA and CDR2 is SQIVND (reference sequence). The CDR3 nucleotides are TGTGCCAGTAGTAGGGGGGACTATGGCTACACCTTC. Amino acid sequence: CASSRGDYGYTF.

The chain recombines TRBV7-9 with TRBJ1-4, with D possibly TRBD1 on 6 matching bases. The V and J ends lost 2 bases and 14 bases respectively, with 21 bases between them. Looked up from germline, CDR1 is SEHNR and CDR2 is FQNEAQ (reference sequence). This CDR3 has 15 amino acids. CDR3 coding DNA: TGTGCCAGCAGCTTATTCTCCCGGACAGCAGGAAGGCTGTTTTTT. This sequence encodes CASSLFSRTAGRLFF. Based on the CDR3 plus reference TRBV7-9 and TRBJ1-4, the full variable domain is DTGVSQNPRHKITKRGQNVTFRCDPISEHNRLYWYRQTLGQGPEFLTYFQNEAQLEKSRLLSDRFSAERPKGSFSTLEIQRTEQGDSAMYLCASSLFSRTAGRLFFGSGTQLSVL.

The chain carries TRBV28 and TRBJ1-4; D may be TRBD1 (5 bases). Trimming left V 2 bases short and J 8 bases short, with 12 bases between. CDR1 MDHEN and CDR2 SYDVKM come from the germline V gene. The CDR3 loop spans 14 amino acids. CDR3 residues: CASSLRARDEKLFF. Here the CDR3 DNA reads TGTGCCAGCAGTTTAAGGGCCCGGGACGAAAAACTGTTTTTT.

The chain uses TRBV6-6 and TRBJ2-3, with D perhaps TRBD2 (5 bases). V was clipped by 8 bases and J by 4 bases, with 7 bases between them. CDR1 MNHNY and CDR2 SVGAGI come from the germline V gene (reference sequence). The CDR3 is 11 amino acids. CDR3 in amino acids: CASGSSDTQYF. CDR3 bases: TGTGCCAGCGGGAGTTCAGATACGCAGTATTTT.

This clone was detected once. The chain has TRBV9 and TRBJ2-3, with 9 positions matching TRBD1. Germline lookup yields CDR1 SGDLS and CDR2 YYNGEE. The CDR3 consists of 16 residues. After removal of 0 bases from V and 4 bases from J, the junction contained 6 bases not matched to a gene. The chain's CDR3 is CASSVEGQGQADTQYF. The CDR3 bases are TGTGCCAGCAGCGTAGAGGGACAGGGCCAGGCAGATACGCAGTATTTT.

The count of this clone is one. The chain employs TRBV9 and TRBJ2-2; D ambiguous. This CDR3 region has 14 residues. The germline gives CDR1 SGDLS, CDR2 YYNGEE. V lost 3 bases to trimming and J lost 6 bases, with 12 bases between them. The CDR3 spells CASSASHVSGELFF. The CDR3 DNA reads TGTGCCAGCAGCGCATCGCATGTTTCCGGGGAGCTGTTTTTT.

The rearrangement uses TRBV5-1 and TRBJ1-3; TRBD1 is a possible D gene (5 bases). Trimming pared 1 base from V and 7 bases from J, leaving 9 bases between. This CDR3 comprises 13 residues. Germline lookup yields CDR1 SGHRS and CDR2 YFSETQ. DNA for the CDR3: TGCGCCAGCAGCTTGAACCGGGGGAACACCATATATTTT. Translated: CASSLNRGNTIYF.

J is TRBJ1-6 and V is TRBV12-3 or TRBV12-4; D not resolved. The V and J ends lost 5 bases and 7 bases respectively, with 9 bases between them. The CDR3 has 13 amino acids. In DNA, the CDR3 is TGTGCCAGCAGTAACTACAGAAATTCACCCCTCCACTTT. Translation gives CASSNYRNSPLHF.

The gene calls are TRBV11-2 and TRBJ2-2; no clear D gene. Germline CDR1 and CDR2: SGHAT and FQNNGV. The CDR3 length is 15 residues. With 6 bases removed from V and 4 bases from J, the gap between germline ends came to 15 bases. Here the CDR3 DNA reads TGTGCCAGCAGTCCGGAACGGGTCGGCACCGGGGAGCTGTTTTTT. Protein product: CASSPERVGTGELFF. Complete variable domain (other parts from reference TRBV11-2 and TRBJ2-2): EAGVAQSPRYKIIEKRQSVAFWCNPISGHATLYWYQQILGQGPKLLIQFQNNGVVDDSQLPKDRFSAERLKGVDSTLKIQPAKLEDSAVYLCASSPERVGTGELFFGEGSRLTVL.

This sequence joins TRBV2 and TRBJ1-5; D uncertain. Trimming pared 2 bases from V and 7 bases from J, leaving 15 bases between. The CDR3 loop spans 15 amino acids. Germline V gives CDR1 SNHLY, CDR2 FYNNEI. As DNA, the CDR3 is TGTGCCAGCAGTGAAACAATCGGCCGTGCACAGCCCCAGCATTTT. Translated: CASSETIGRAQPQHF.

The chain couples TRBV28 to TRBJ1-1; D is undetermined. The germline CDR1 and CDR2 sequences are MDHEN and SYDVKM. V was clipped by 6 bases and J by 5 bases, with 10 bases between them. This CDR3 is built from 12 residues. CDR3 sequence reads: CASRIPGTEAFF. CDR3 coding DNA: TGTGCCAGCAGAATTCCGGGAACTGAAGCTTTCTTT.

The chain carries TRBV19 and TRBJ1-1; 7 nucleotides line up with TRBD1. The CDR3 length is 13 residues. With 5 bases clipped from V and 7 bases from J, the junction kept 7 bases outside the gene matches. The V gene's germline CDR1 is LNHDA and CDR2 SQIVND (reference sequence). CDR3 amino acids: CASSVGTAYEAFF. DNA of the CDR3: TGTGCCAGTAGTGTTGGGACAGCCTATGAAGCTTTCTTT. The full variable domain, its missing parts supplied by reference TRBV19 and TRBJ1-1, is DGGITQSPKYLFRKEGQNVTLSCEQNLNHDAMYWYRQDPGQGLRLIYYSQIVNDFQKGDIAEGYSVSREKKESFPLTVTSAQKNPTAFYLCASSVGTAYEAFFGQGTRLTVV.

This chain connects TRBV7-2 to TRBJ2-3; 12 bases fit TRBD2. Germline V CDR1 and CDR2: SGHTA, FQGNSA. There are 16 residues in the CDR3. J was trimmed by 3 bases and V by 3 bases; bases with no gene match: 4. This chain's CDR3 is CASSFELAGGTDTQYF. CDR3 in DNA: TGTGCCAGCAGCTTCGAACTAGCGGGGGGTACAGATACGCAGTATTTT.

In its sample, this clone was seen once. V usage is TRBV18 and J usage is TRBJ1-2; D perhaps matches TRBD1 (6 bases). Germline-derived CDR1 and CDR2 are KGHSH and LQKENI. The CDR3 is 14 residues long. V gave up 3 bases and J gave up 3 bases, with 11 bases separating them. The CDR3 coding sequence is TGTGCCAGCTCACCCTCGGGGGCCTACTATGGCTACACCTTC. This translates into CASSPSGAYYGYTF.